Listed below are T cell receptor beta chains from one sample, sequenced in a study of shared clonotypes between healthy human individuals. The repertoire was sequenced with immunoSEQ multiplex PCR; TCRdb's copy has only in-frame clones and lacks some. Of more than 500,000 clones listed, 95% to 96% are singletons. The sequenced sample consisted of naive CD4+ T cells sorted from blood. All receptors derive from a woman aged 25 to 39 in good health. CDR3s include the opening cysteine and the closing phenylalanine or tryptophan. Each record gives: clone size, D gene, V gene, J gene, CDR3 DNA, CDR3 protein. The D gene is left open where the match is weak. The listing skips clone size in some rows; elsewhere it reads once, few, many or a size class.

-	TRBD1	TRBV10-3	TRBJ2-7	TGTGCCATCAGTGACCCAGGGACAGGATTATCCTACGAGCAGTACTTC	CAISDPGTGLSYEQYF
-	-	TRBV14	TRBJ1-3	TGTGCCAGCAGCCAAGTGGGGCCTTACGGAAACACCATATATTTT	CASSQVGPYGNTIYF
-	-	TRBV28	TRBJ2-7	TGTGCCAGCAGTTTAACAGGGCGCTACGAGCAGTACTTC	CASSLTGRYEQYF
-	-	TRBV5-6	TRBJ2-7	TGTGCCAGCAGCTTGTCGGACGAGCAGTACTTC	CASSLSDEQYF
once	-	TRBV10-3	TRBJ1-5	TGTGCCATCAAAGAAGGGAGGAGGTTCGGTCAGCCCCAGCATTTT	CAIKEGRRFGQPQHF
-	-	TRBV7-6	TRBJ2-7	TGTGCCAGCAGCCCGGGTAGGGCAGGTACCTACGAGCAGTACTTC	CASSPGRAGTYEQYF
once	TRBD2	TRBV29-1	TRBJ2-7	TGCAGCGTCGCTCCGCAGGGGACTAGCTCCTACGAGCAGTACTTC	CSVAPQGTSSYEQYF
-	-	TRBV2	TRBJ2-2	TGTGCCAGCAGTGATCCAGGGGCAAACACCGGGGAGCTGTTTTTT	CASSDPGANTGELFF
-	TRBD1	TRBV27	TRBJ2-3	TGTGCCAGCAGGACGAAACAGGGGGCGAATACGCAGTATTTT	CASRTKQGANTQYF
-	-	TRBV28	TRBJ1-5	TGTGCCACCTCGGACAGTGGGGATCAGCCCCAGCATTTT	CATSDSGDQPQHF
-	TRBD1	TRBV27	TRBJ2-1	TGTGCCAGTCGGACAGGGGGTTTCAGAGGATCCTACAATGAGCAGTTCTTC	CASRTGGFRGSYNEQFF
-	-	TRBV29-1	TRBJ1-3	TGCAGCGTTGGCTTCTCTGGAAACACCATATATTTT	CSVGFSGNTIYF
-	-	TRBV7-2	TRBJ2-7	TGTGCCAGCAGCTATACACAGACCGTCTCCTACGAGCAGTACTTC	CASSYTQTVSYEQYF
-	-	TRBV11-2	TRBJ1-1	TGTGCCAGCAGCTCGTTATGGGGGGAAGACACTGAAGCTTTCTTT	CASSSLWGEDTEAFF
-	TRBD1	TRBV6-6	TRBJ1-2	TGTGCCAGCAGTCCCGTGGGACAGGGGGCCTATGGCTACACCTTC	CASSPVGQGAYGYTF
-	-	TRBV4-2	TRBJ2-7	TGTGCCAGCAGCCAAAGCTGGAGTCAATACGAGCAGTACTTC	CASSQSWSQYEQYF
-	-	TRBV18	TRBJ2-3	TGTGCCAGCTCACCGAAACAGGAGACAGATACGCAGTATTTT	CASSPKQETDTQYF
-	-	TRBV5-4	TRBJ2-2	TGTGCCAGCAGCTTTAACACCGGGGAGCTGTTTTTT	CASSFNTGELFF
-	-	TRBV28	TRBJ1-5	TGTGCCAGCAGCCTGGGGGGGAAGAATCAGCCCCAGCATTTT	CASSLGGKNQPQHF
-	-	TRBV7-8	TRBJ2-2	TGTGCCAGCAGCTCCAGGGGGGAGACCGGGGAGCTGTTTTTT	CASSSRGETGELFF
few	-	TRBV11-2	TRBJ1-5	TGTGCCAGCAGCTTAGATAGCAATCAGCCCCAGCATTTT	CASSLDSNQPQHF
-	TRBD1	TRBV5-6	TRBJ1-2	TGTGCCAGCAGCTTGATAACCCACCGCAGGGGGTACGGCTACACCTTC	CASSLITHRRGYGYTF
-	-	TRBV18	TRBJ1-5	TGTGCCTCGGCGGACGGCGTTAGCAATCAGCCCCAGCATTTT	CASADGVSNQPQHF
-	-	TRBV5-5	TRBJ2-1	TGTGCCAGCAGCTTGGGAGGACCGGATGAGCAGTTCTTC	CASSLGGPDEQFF
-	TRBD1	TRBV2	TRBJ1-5	TGTGCCAGCAAGGGGGCTAACAGGGGGGCAGATCAGCCCCAGCATTTT	CASKGANRGADQPQHF
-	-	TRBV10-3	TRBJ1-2	TGTGCCATCAGTACTGCCGGGGCCGGGTACGATGGCTACACCTTC	CAISTAGAGYDGYTF
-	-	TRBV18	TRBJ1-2	TGTGCCAGCTCCCTTCAAGACGGGCGGAACCTGGGGTATGGCTACACCTTC	CASSLQDGRNLGYGYTF
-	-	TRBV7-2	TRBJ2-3	TGTGCCAGCAGCTCTAACCGGGACGGGGGAACGCAGTATTTT	CASSSNRDGGTQYF
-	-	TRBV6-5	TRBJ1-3	TGTGCCAGCAGTTACGTGGCAGGGACTGGAAACACCATATATTTT	CASSYVAGTGNTIYF
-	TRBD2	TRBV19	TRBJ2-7	TGTGCCAGTAGTAAGGGACTAGCTAACTCCTACGAGCAGTACTTC	CASSKGLANSYEQYF
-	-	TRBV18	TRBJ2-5	TGTGCCAGCTCGGAACAAGAGACCCAGTACTTC	CASSEQETQYF
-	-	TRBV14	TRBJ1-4	TGTGCCAGCAGCCGACGGTGGGATGAAAAACTGTTTTTT	CASSRRWDEKLFF
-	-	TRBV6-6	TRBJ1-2	TGTGCCAGCAGTTACGATCTTAACTATGGCTACACCTTC	CASSYDLNYGYTF
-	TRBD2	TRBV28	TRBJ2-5	TGTGCCAGCAGTTTATACCCTTCCCAGCTAGCGGGTGGGGAAGAGACCCAGTACTTC	CASSLYPSQLAGGEETQYF
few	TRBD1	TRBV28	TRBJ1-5	TGTGCCACCCGCCGGGACAGTAGCAATCAGCCCCAGCATTTT	CATRRDSSNQPQHF
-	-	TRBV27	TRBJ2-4	TGTGCCAGCAAACACGGTACCGGAACCAAAAACATTCAGTACTTC	CASKHGTGTKNIQYF
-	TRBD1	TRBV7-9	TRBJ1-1	TGTGCCAGCAGCCCAGGGGGGACAGGGAACGGGAAAGCTTTCTTT	CASSPGGTGNGKAFF
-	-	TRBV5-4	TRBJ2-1	TGTGCCAGCAGCTACGGGAGTAGCTCCTACAATGAGCAGTTCTTC	CASSYGSSSYNEQFF
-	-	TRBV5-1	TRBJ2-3	TGCGCCAGCAGCTTTCTGGGACCTCCAGAACGGGATACGCAGTATTTT	CASSFLGPPERDTQYF
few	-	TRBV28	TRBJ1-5	TGTGCCAGCGAGGAGACAGCGCAGCCCCAGCATTTT	CASEETAQPQHF
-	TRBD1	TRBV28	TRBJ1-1	TGTGCCAGCAGACCAGCGACAGGGGTGAACACTGAAGCTTTCTTT	CASRPATGVNTEAFF
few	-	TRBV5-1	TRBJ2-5	TGCGCCAGCAGCTCTCAAGAGACCCAGTACTTC	CASSSQETQYF
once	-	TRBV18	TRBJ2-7	TGTGCCAGCTCACCCGGGTCCCGAACGGGATACGAGCAGTACTTC	CASSPGSRTGYEQYF
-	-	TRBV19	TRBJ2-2	TGTGCCACCCACAGTCTGGCTAGAGTCTCCGGGGAGCTGTTTTTT	CATHSLARVSGELFF
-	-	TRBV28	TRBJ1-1	TGTGCCAGCAGGACAGGTAACACTGAAGCTTTCTTT	CASRTGNTEAFF
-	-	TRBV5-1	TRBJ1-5	TGCCCCCGAATCGCGAGGGGCCCACCCCAGCATTTT	CPRIARGPPQHF
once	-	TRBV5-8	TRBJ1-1	TGTGCCAGCATTTTTGGACAGATGAACACTGAAGCTTTCTTT	CASIFGQMNTEAFF
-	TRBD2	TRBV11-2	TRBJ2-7	TGTGCCAGCAGCTTAGGACTACGGGGGCGGGAGGAGAGGTTCGAGCAGTACTTC	CASSLGLRGREERFEQYF
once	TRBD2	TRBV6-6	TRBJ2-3	TGTGCCAGCAGTTACCGACTAGCGGGGTTCACAGATACGCAGTATTTT	CASSYRLAGFTDTQYF
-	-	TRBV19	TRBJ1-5	TGTGCCAGTAGTAAAGGTGAGGTAAGCAATCAGCCCCAGCATTTT	CASSKGEVSNQPQHF
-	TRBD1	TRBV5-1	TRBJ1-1	TGCGCCAGCAGCTTGGGCGCAGGGGGTTTGAACACTGAAGCTTTCTTT	CASSLGAGGLNTEAFF
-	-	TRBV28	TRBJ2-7	TGTGCCAGCACGGGAGTTGTAGGCTCCTACGAGCAGTACTTC	CASTGVVGSYEQYF
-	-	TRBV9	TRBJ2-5	TGTGCCAGCAGCGTGGCAGGGGCCGGGGGAGAGACCCAGTACTTC	CASSVAGAGGETQYF
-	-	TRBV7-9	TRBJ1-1	TGTGCCAGCAGCAAGCAGGGTATGAACACTGAAGCTTTCTTT	CASSKQGMNTEAFF
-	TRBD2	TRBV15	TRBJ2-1	TGTGCCACCAGCAACACACTCGGACTAGCGGGAGAGCAGTTCTTC	CATSNTLGLAGEQFF
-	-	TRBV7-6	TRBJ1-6	TGTGCCAGCAGCTTAGGGAGTTCACCCCTCCACTTT	CASSLGSSPLHF
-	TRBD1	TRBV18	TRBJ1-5	TGTGCCAGCTCTCAAGACAGGGTTCGACAGCCCCAGCATTTT	CASSQDRVRQPQHF
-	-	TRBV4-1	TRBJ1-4	TGCGCCAGCAGCCAAGCTGGGTCGGGGAGGGGGACTAATGAAAAACTGTTTTTT	CASSQAGSGRGTNEKLFF
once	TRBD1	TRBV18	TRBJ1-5	TGTGCCAGCTCACCATTCGGGACAGGGAATCAGCCCCAGCATTTT	CASSPFGTGNQPQHF